This T cell receptor beta chain was identified in a study of beta chain features in type 1 diabetes. Findings of the study overall: Shortening of TCRB CDR3s, moderate but significant, appeared in all four CD4+ subsets of Type 1 diabetes patients. Naive, central memory and Treg TCRB repertoires appeared more alike in patients than in healthy donors.

As every portion of the isolated RNA was reverse transcribed, the sequencing read expressed TCRB transcripts. Clones were read by immunoSEQ multiplex PCR, and TCRdb kept only the in-frame ones, dropping some. This repertoire shows about 260,000 clones, 20% found once; its top ten account for about 0.028%. This CDR3 region has 13 residues. In germline, CDR1 is SGHRS, CDR2 YFSETQ. The ends were cut back, 2 bases at V and 5 bases at J, with 8 bases in the middle. With regard to this clone: Its antigen is not known.

Sequenced: naive CD4+ T cells from blood. The sequence derives from a woman aged 40 to 50 with type 1 diabetes. The chain has TRBV5-1 and TRBJ1-5; D remains unclear. The CDR3 sequence is CASSLHEDQPQHF. The CDR3 nucleotides are TGCGCCAGCAGCTTACACGAGGATCAGCCCCAGCATTTT.